This T cell receptor beta chain was recorded in a study of OX40 agonist ivuxolimab in advanced cancers. Study details: Patients received the agonistic anti-OX40 (CD134) antibody ivuxolimab.

In its sample, this clone was seen once. Its antigen is not identified. Trimming shortened V by 5 bases and J by 7 bases, and 18 bases separated the two germline ends. The CDR3 has 14 amino acids. Germline-derived CDR1 and CDR2 are MNHNY and SVGAGI (reference sequence). Findings of the study overall: Individuals who were partial responders at 0.1-3.0 mg/kg had clonal expansion that ranked among the lowest. The CD4+ and CD8+ T cells in the blood had expanded clonally by week 6 at 0.1 to 3.0 mg/kg. In the expanded peripheral T cells, antigen specificity was never determined.

Clones were read by immunoSEQ multiplex PCR, and TCRdb kept only the in-frame ones, dropping some. The data show roughly 45,000 clones, just over 85% seen once. This TCR was recovered from an adult with an advanced solid tumor such as melanoma, head and neck, liver or kidney cancer. The source material was CD4+ or CD8+ T cells sorted from blood, sampled in a trial of the OX40 agonist ivuxolimab. The genes are TRBV6-6 and TRBJ2-7; the D gene is possibly TRBD2 (6 bases). CDR3 region: CASSRGDSPWEQYF. CDR3 DNA sequence: TGTGCCAGCAGTCGTGGGGACTCCCCCTGGGAGCAGTACTTC.